The 21 T cell receptor beta chains reported below all come from one sample, sequenced in a study of tumor-infiltrating lymphocytes in primary liver carcinoma. With a constant-region primer, TCR beta cDNA was made from 500 ng of total RNA. Sequencing libraries for TCR beta derived from three nested multiplex PCR rounds that used slightly modified ARM-PCR. It was with TRBV1-TRBV30 forward primers and a C-beta reverse primer that the first two PCR rounds were run, at approximately 10 cycles each. TCRdb redid the calling of the multiplex PCR reads with MiXCR, one entry per CDR3 protein. The repertoire holds around 70,000 distinct CDR3 sequences, almost 70% seen once, with roughly a quarter in the top ten. Joint extraction of RNA and DNA used roughly 17-32 mg of bulk tissue that was unsorted. Material for sequencing was liver tumor tissue from sampling region 4. Subset reported: tumor region T4, right-lateral pole. The receptors shown here come from a man aged 35-49 years with primary liver carcinoma and hepatitis B virus infection.

This clonotype was detected only a few times. The chain couples TRBV20-1 to TRBJ2-2; 7 nucleotides agree with TRBD1. The CDR3 has 14 residues. Germline V gene sequence: CDR1 DFQATT, CDR2 SNEGSKA (reference sequence). V was pared by 4 bases and J by 1 base, with 3 bases of the junction left unmatched. The CDR3 coding sequence is TGCAGTGCTACAGGGGGAAGGAACACCGGGGAGCTGTTTTTT. Amino acids: CSATGGRNTGELFF.

This clonotype is a singleton in its sample. A much larger clone lies a single base off, so this may be a read error. Here the CDR3 reads CANRPPIHGVNTGELFF. CDR3 DNA sequence: TGTGCCAACAGGCCCCCCATACACGGGGTAAACACCGGGGAGCTGTTTTTT. The chain joins TRBV28 to TRBJ2-2; D may match TRBD1 or TRBD2 (5 bases each). The CDR3 sequence is 17 residues long. The germline V and J ends were trimmed by 10 bases and 2 bases, with 23 bases remaining between them. Looked up from germline, CDR1 is MDHEN and CDR2 is SYDVKM. The full variable domain, in which reference TRBV28 and TRBJ2-2 provide the parts outside the CDR3, is DVKVTQSSRYLVKRTGEKVFLECVQDMDHENMFWYRQDPGLGLRLIYFSYDVKMKEKGDIPEGYSVSREKKERFSLILESASTNQTSMYLCANRPPIHGVNTGELFFGEGSRLTVL.

Remarks on this clonotype: Germline is not matched at one junction end, which may reflect a read error. The chain carries TRBV14 and TRBJ2-5, with D unclear. The CDR3 is 13 residues long. Per germline, CDR1 SGHDN and CDR2 FVKESK. The CDR3 nucleotides read TGTGCCAACAGCCAAGTCCCTAACGGGACCCAGTACTTC. It yields the protein CANSQVPNGTQYF.

This clonotype appeared once. Given a much more abundant clone one base away, this may be a read error. This chain links TRBV20-1 with TRBJ1-1; D not resolved. Trimming stripped 5 bases from V and 1 base from J, with 5 bases between. This CDR3 is 11 amino acids long. CDR1 is DFQATT and CDR2 is SNEGSKA in the germline V gene (reference sequence). The chain's CDR3 is CSAVQNTEAFF. The CDR3 DNA reads as TGCAGTGCTGTACAGAACACTGAAGCTTTCTTT.

A word on this clonotype: Given a much more abundant clone one base away, this may be a read error. The chain is built from TRBV5-1 and TRBJ1-2; D is undetermined. The germline gives CDR1 SGHRS, CDR2 YFSETQ. The V gene lost 3 bases and the J gene lost 4 bases, with 10 bases spanning the gap. The CDR3 length is 13 residues. CDR3 loop: CASSYSRVYGYTF. As DNA, the CDR3 is TGCGCCAGCAGCTACTCAAGAGTCTATGGCTACACCTTC.

This clonotype has only a few counts. The CDR3 DNA reads as TGTGCCAGCAGCCAGGGACAGGGGGAGCCCCAGCATTTT. Translation: CASSQGQGEPQHF. This rearrangement joins TRBV7-9 to TRBJ1-5, with 11 bases matching TRBD1. Per the germline V gene, CDR1 is SEHNR and CDR2 is FQNEAQ (reference sequence). The junction had 2 bases not matched to a gene; V was cut back by 5 bases and J by 8 bases. CDR3 length: 13 amino acids. The complete variable domain, with remaining parts taken from reference TRBV7-9 and TRBJ1-5, reads DTGVSQNPRHKITKRGQNVTFRCDPISEHNRLYWYRQTLGQGPEFLTYFQNEAQLEKSRLLSDRFSAERPKGSFSTLEIQRTEQGDSAMYLCASSQGQGEPQHFGDGTRLSIL.

About this clonotype itself: A single base separates this from a much larger clone, so it may be a read error. This chain joins TRBV6-6 and TRBJ1-1, with D perhaps TRBD1 (5 bases). This CDR3 has 13 amino acids. V lost 8 bases, J lost 1 base, and 11 bases lay in between. The germline V gene encodes CDR1 MNHNY and CDR2 SVGAGI (reference sequence). The CDR3 loop reads CASFGGENTEAFF. CDR3 DNA: TGTGCCAGCTTTGGAGGGGAGAACACTGAAGCTTTCTTT.

There are many counts of this clonotype. The chain combines TRBV4-1 with TRBJ2-1; TRBD2 is a possible D gene (6 bases). CDR3 length: 16 residues. Germline V lookup: CDR1 MGHRA, CDR2 YSYEKL. Deletions cut 2 bases from V and 0 bases from J, with 11 bases between. For the CDR3, the DNA is TGCGCCAGCAGCCAATTAGCGGAGAGCTCCTACAATGAGCAGTTCTTC. It is translated as CASSQLAESSYNEQFF.

Relative to its sample, this clonotype is medium-sized. The V and J genes are TRBV12-3 or TRBV12-4 and TRBJ2-7; D is possibly TRBD1 or TRBD2 (5 bases each). V gave up 5 bases and J gave up 1 base, with 15 bases separating them. The CDR3 covers 15 residues. CDR3 bases: TGTGCCAGCAGTGTCCCTATTGGGGGATCCTACGAGCAGTACTTC. Translated: CASSVPIGGSYEQYF.

In its sample, this clonotype was seen once. A much more abundant neighbour one base away suggests this may be a read error. CDR3 region: CASGVAGYEQHF. CDR3 nucleotides: TGTGCCAGCGGCGTAGCAGGCTACGAGCAGCACTTC. The V call is TRBV11-2, the J call TRBJ2-7, with D uncertain. Germline lookup yields CDR1 SGHAT and CDR2 FQNNGV. This CDR3 region has 12 residues.

This clonotype was seen more than once but under ten times. The conserved closing phenylalanine or tryptophan is absent in this CDR3, likely reflecting a read error. This chain uses TRBV10-1 with TRBJ1-1, with D unclear. The germline V gene encodes CDR1 WNHNN and CDR2 SYGVQD (reference sequence). The CDR3 has 13 residues. The ends were cut back, 5 bases at V and 1 base at J, with 8 bases in the middle. CDR3 nucleotide sequence: TGCGCCAGCAGTCTGATAGAGAACACTGAAGCTTTCGTT. It encodes CASSLIENTEAFV.

On this clonotype itself: This is likely a read error, given that the CDR3 carries no conserved phenylalanine or tryptophan at its end. V gene TRBV4-1 combines with J gene TRBJ1-2; no definite D call. The CDR3 is made up of 16 amino acids. Germline values: CDR1 MGHRA, CDR2 YSYEKL. Written as DNA, the CDR3 is TGCGTCAGCAGCCAAGAACTAGGACGTCCATCAGGATGCTACACCGTC. Protein sequence: CVSSQELGRPSGCYTV.

This clonotype showed up just once. The missing conserved phenylalanine or tryptophan at the end of this CDR3 makes a read error likely. This rearrangement joins TRBV4-1 to TRBJ1-5; D uncertain. Trimming stripped 1 base from V and 3 bases from J, with 7 bases between. The V gene's germline CDR1 is MGHRA and CDR2 YSYEKL. This CDR3 comprises 14 residues. The CDR3 here is CASSQGTANQPQHP. The CDR3 DNA is TGCGCCAGCAGCCAAGGGACCGCCAATCAGCCCCAGCATCCT.

This clonotype was observed at least ten times. The V gene is TRBV12-3 or TRBV12-4, the J gene TRBJ1-2; 7 positions match TRBD1. This CDR3 contains 14 residues. J was trimmed by 3 bases and V by 2 bases; bases with no gene match: 3. CDR3 sequence reads: CASSLRQGYYGYTF. CDR3 in DNA: TGTGCCAGCAGTTTAAGACAGGGCTACTATGGCTACACCTTC.

The chain couples TRBV5-4 to TRBJ1-1, with D hard to call. V lost 0 bases, J lost 5 bases, and 17 bases lay in between. The CDR3 has 16 amino acids. Germline V gene sequence: CDR1 SGHNT, CDR2 YYREEE (reference sequence). This chain's CDR3 is CASSLAVRADRTEAFF. CDR3 DNA: TGTGCCAGCAGCTTGGCCGTGAGGGCAGATCGTACTGAAGCTTTCTTT.

Concerning this clonotype itself: The germline gene is not matched at one end of the junction; a read error may be the cause. The V gene is TRBV29-1, the J gene TRBJ2-3; D is perhaps TRBD1 (5 bases). This CDR3 is built from 15 residues. Germline CDR1 SQVTM, CDR2 ANQGSEA. The CDR3 DNA is TGCGGCGTGGATTATAAGGGGTCTGGCACAGATACGCAATATTTT. Residues: CGVDYKGSGTDTQYF.

On this clonotype itself: One end of the junction varies from germline; a read error may be responsible. The gene calls are TRBV5-6 and TRBJ2-2; 8 bases agree with TRBD1. CDR3 length equals 16 residues. Germline V CDR1 and CDR2: SGHDT, YYEEEE. CDR3 protein: CAGSLDRVLFIGELFF. The CDR3 region has the DNA TGTGCCGGCAGCTTGGACAGGGTGTTGTTCATCGGGGAGCTATTTTTT.

This chain connects TRBV11-2 to TRBJ1-5, with a possible D match to TRBD1 (6 bases). V was cut by 5 bases and J by 10 bases, with 18 bases left in between. The CDR3 is 14 amino acids. Germline loops: CDR1 SGHAT, CDR2 FQNNGV. The CDR3 sequence is CASSQQGSRGPQHF. The CDR3 DNA is TGTGCCAGCAGCCAACAGGGAAGTCGCGGACCCCAGCATTTT.

CDR3 loop: CASSTLTRYYEQYF. CDR3 coding DNA: TGTGCCAGTTCAACTTTGACGCGGTACTACGAGCAGTACTTC. The rearrangement links TRBV7-8 to TRBJ2-7; D gene uncertain. CDR1 SGHVS and CDR2 FQNEAQ come from the germline V gene. V shed 9 bases and J shed 3 bases, with 18 bases lying between them. The CDR3 loop spans 14 amino acids. Full variable domain (remainder filled in from reference TRBV7-8 and TRBJ2-7): GAGVSQSPRYKVAKRGQDVALRCDPISGHVSLFWYQQALGQGPEFLTYFQNEAQLDKSGLPSDRFFAERPEGSVSTLKIQRTQQEDSAVYLCASSTLTRYYEQYFGPGTRLTVT.

Concerning this clonotype itself: At one end, the junction sequence differs from germline, possibly due to a read error. The V and J genes are TRBV2 and TRBJ2-3; D unresolved. Germline CDR1 and CDR2: SNHLY and FYNNEI. This CDR3 comprises 15 residues. The CDR3 DNA sequence: TGTTCCAGCCGGTCGTCCCAGTTATCCACGGATACGCAGTATTTT. Encoded protein: CSSRSSQLSTDTQYF.

Comment on this clonotype: Because the CDR3 is missing its conserved closing phenylalanine or tryptophan, this is likely a read error. No DNA is shown, since the ends of the CDR3 on it are uncertain; the CDR3 is the one TCRdb lists. The rearrangement uses TRBV6-1 and TRBJ1-3. The germline CDR1 and CDR2 sequences are MNHNS and SASEGT. The CDR3 extends over 15 residues, inclusive of both ends. CDR3 residues: CASSVSGTSGNTVYS.